The subject of this entry is one TCR beta chain. The antigen is unknown. Using immunoSEQ multiplex PCR, the repertoire was profiled, and TCRdb retains in-frame clones only, with some absent. The table records about 2.4 million clones, over 85% of them present only once. This specimen comes from a study of shared clonotypes between healthy human individuals. Negatively enriched CD4+ T cells were divided by CD45RA into naive and memory. Study-level results: Naive subsets tended to show greater estimated richness than memory subsets. Sequencing depth was expected to influence donor clonotype sharing.

V gave up 4 bases and J gave up 6 bases; unmatched junction bases: 5. Germline lookup yields CDR1 LNHNV and CDR2 YYDKDF (reference sequence). The CDR3 contains 15 residues. The chain uses TRBV15 and TRBJ2-1; 11 bases align to TRBD2. The clonotype originates from a man aged 18 to 35 in good health. Some clones in this sample may be carry-over from other donors' samples. The specimen was naive CD4+ T cells from PBMCs. Subset indicated: CD45RA+ positively selected. The CDR3 loop is CATSKGLAGINEQFF. The CDR3 DNA sequence: TGTGCCACCAGCAAAGGACTAGCGGGTATCAATGAGCAGTTCTTC.